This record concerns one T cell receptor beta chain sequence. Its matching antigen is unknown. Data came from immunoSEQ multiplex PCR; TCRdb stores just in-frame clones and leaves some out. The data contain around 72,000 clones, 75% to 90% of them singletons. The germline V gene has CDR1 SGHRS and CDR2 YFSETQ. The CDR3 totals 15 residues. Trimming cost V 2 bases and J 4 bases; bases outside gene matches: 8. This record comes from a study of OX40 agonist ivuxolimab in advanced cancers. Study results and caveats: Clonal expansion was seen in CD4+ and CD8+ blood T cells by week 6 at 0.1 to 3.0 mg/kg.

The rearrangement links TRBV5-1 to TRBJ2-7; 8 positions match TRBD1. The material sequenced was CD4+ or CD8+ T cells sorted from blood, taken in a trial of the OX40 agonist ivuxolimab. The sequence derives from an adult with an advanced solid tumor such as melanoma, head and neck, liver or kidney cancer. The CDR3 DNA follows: TGCGCCAGCAGCTTATCGACAGGGGCAGGATACGAGCAGTACTTC. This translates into CASSLSTGAGYEQYF. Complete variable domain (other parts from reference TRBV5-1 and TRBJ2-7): KAGVTQTPRYLIKTRGQQVTLSCSPISGHRSVSWYQQTPGQGLQFLFEYFSETQRNKGNFPGRFSGRQFSNSRSEMNVSTLELGDSALYLCASSLSTGAGYEQYFGPGTRLTVT.